Here is one TCR beta chain with its context. No antigen is known for it. This specimen belongs to a study of cytomegalovirus exposure and HLA in healthy donors. Findings and caveats of the study: The study recorded fewer than 200 TCR beta chains that were cytomegalovirus-associated. In the approximately 120 validation repertoires, a later analysis found that first-cohort TCR clusters tended to co-occur.

The V gene's germline CDR1 is SGHRS and CDR2 YFSETQ. V lost 5 bases, J lost 0 bases, and 4 bases stayed unmatched. The CDR3 extends over 16 amino acids. Profiling relied on immunoSEQ multiplex PCR, and the TCRdb table lists in-frame clones only, not all of them. Of 150,000 to 250,000 clones listed, roughly 81% are singletons. The receptor was derived from a woman aged 25 to 45 in good health and CMV-seronegative. The chain combines TRBV5-1 with TRBJ1-4, with TRBD1 identical over 10 bases. The sample was PBMCs. CDR3 sequence reads: CASRDRGSTTNEKLFF. The CDR3, as DNA: TGCGCCAGCAGGGACAGGGGGTCTACAACTAATGAAAAACTGTTTTTT. The full variable domain, rest sourced from reference TRBV5-1 and TRBJ1-4, is KAGVTQTPRYLIKTRGQQVTLSCSPISGHRSVSWYQQTPGQGLQFLFEYFSETQRNKGNFPGRFSGRQFSNSRSEMNVSTLELGDSALYLCASRDRGSTTNEKLFFGSGTQLSVL.